A single sample gave rise to the 22 T cell receptor beta chains below, sequenced in a study of post-analysis software for immune sequencing data. Overall study findings and caveats: Five TRBV segments were significantly more frequent in patients than in controls. TRBV5-6, TRBV5-1 and TRBV20-1 were among these segments.

These receptors' antigens are unknown. cDNA libraries of TCR beta carried unique molecular identifiers. TCRdb re-called the PCR reads through MiXCR, storing one row per CDR3 protein. This table holds roughly 700,000 distinct CDR3 sequences, 25% to 30% found once. The sample was blood. All receptors derive from a girl aged 10-17 years with multiple sclerosis.

This clonotype was counted only a few times. The J gene is TRBJ2-7, the V gene TRBV3-1; D is ambiguous. Trimming stripped 3 bases from V and 4 bases from J, with 10 bases between. Germline assignment: CDR1 LGHDT and CDR2 YNNKEL (reference sequence). This CDR3 has 13 residues. As DNA, the CDR3 is TGTGCCAGCAGCCACCCTGACCGGTACGAGCAGTACTTC. Translation gives CASSHPDRYEQYF.

This clonotype has more than one count but fewer than ten. CDR3 DNA sequence: TGTGCCAGCAGTTACCGTGAGGGGGGCATCACCTTC. It codes for CASSYREGGITF. The chain joins TRBV6-5 to TRBJ1-2, with a tentative D call TRBD1 (6 bases). Trimming stripped 2 bases from V and 13 bases from J, with 14 bases between. CDR1 MNHEY and CDR2 SVGAGI come from the germline V gene. This CDR3 contains 12 residues.

Regarding this clonotype: This could be a read error, since a much larger clone is one nucleotide away. This CDR3 is missing its conserved last phenylalanine or tryptophan, likely due to a read error. The V gene is TRBV12-3 or TRBV12-4, the J gene TRBJ2-3, with D uncertain. The CDR3 is 11 amino acids. The V and J ends lost 4 bases and 4 bases respectively, with 3 bases between them. The CDR3 spells CASSSPDTQYS. DNA of the CDR3: TGTGCCAGCAGTTCCCCAGATACGCAGTATTCT.

This clonotype was counted only a few times. This chain uses TRBV6-2 or TRBV6-3 with TRBJ2-7, with TRBD2 matching over 10 bases. Germline values: CDR1 MNHEY, CDR2 SVGEGT. V was pared by 0 bases and J by 0 bases, with 8 bases of the junction left unmatched. The CDR3 is made up of 18 amino acids. This CDR3 reads CASSYSLGLAESSYEQYF. The CDR3 coding sequence is TGTGCCAGCAGTTACTCCCTCGGACTAGCGGAAAGCTCCTACGAGCAGTACTTC.

The V gene is TRBV7-7, the J gene TRBJ2-4, with D possibly matching TRBD1 (5 bases). This CDR3 is 16 amino acids long. V was trimmed by 4 bases and J by 0 bases, leaving 13 bases between them. Germline V lookup: CDR1 SSHAT, CDR2 FNYEAQ (reference sequence). CDR3 residues: CASSWGRLLAKNIQYF. Here the CDR3 DNA reads TGTGCCAGCAGCTGGGGCAGGCTATTAGCCAAAAACATTCAGTACTTC. Filled out from reference TRBV7-7 and TRBJ2-4, the complete variable domain reads GAGVSQSPRYKVTKRGQDVTLRCDPISSHATLYWYQQALGQGPEFLTYFNYEAQPDKSGLPSDRFSAERPEGSISTLTIQRTEQRDSAMYRCASSWGRLLAKNIQYFGAGTRLSVL.

This chain uses TRBV14 with TRBJ2-1; the D gene is possibly TRBD2 (6 bases). The CDR3 has 13 amino acids. Germline V gene lookup returns CDR1 SGHDN and CDR2 FVKESK. The ends were cut back, 4 bases at V and 6 bases at J, with 10 bases in the middle. The CDR3 sequence is CASSLRGTNEQFF. In DNA form, the CDR3 reads TGTGCCAGCAGCCTTCGGGGGACCAATGAGCAGTTCTTC.

This clonotype was seen more than once but under ten times. The chain has TRBV29-1 and TRBJ2-5, with D uncertain. This CDR3 spans 13 amino acids. The V end was cut by 3 bases, the J end by 8 bases, with 16 bases between. Germline CDR1 reads SQVTM; CDR2 reads ANQGSEA. CDR3 sequence: CSVDETAARTQYF. The DNA of the CDR3 is TGCAGCGTTGACGAGACGGCAGCCAGAACCCAGTACTTC.

The sample holds a few counts of this clonotype. The chain couples TRBV5-1 to TRBJ2-5; TRBD1 matches 10 bases. CDR1 and CDR2 from the germline V gene are SGHRS and YFSETQ. The CDR3 spans 15 residues. After removal of 1 base from V and 2 bases from J, the junction contained 2 bases not matched to a gene. The CDR3 sequence: CASSLRTGGQETQYF. The CDR3 DNA reads as TGCGCCAGCAGCTTGAGGACAGGGGGACAAGAGACCCAGTACTTC.

The chain recombines TRBV9 with TRBJ2-5, with D possibly being TRBD2 (7 bases). V was trimmed by 6 bases and J by 5 bases, leaving 20 bases between them. CDR3 length: 15 amino acids. Germline CDR1 SGDLS, CDR2 YYNGEE. Here the CDR3 reads CASTPGGLTGETQYF. Here the CDR3 DNA reads TGTGCCAGCACCCCGGGGGGTCTAACAGGGGAGACCCAGTACTTC.

A note on this clonotype: Because it lacks the conserved phenylalanine or tryptophan at the end, this CDR3 is likely a read error. The genes are TRBV2 and TRBJ2-1; no firm D call. There are 11 residues in the CDR3. The V gene lost 5 bases and the J gene lost 6 bases, with 5 bases spanning the gap. Germline assignment: CDR1 SNHLY and CDR2 FYNNEI. CDR3 sequence reads: CASSLSNEQFV. CDR3 nucleotides: TGTGCCAGCAGTCTCTCCAATGAGCAGTTCGTC.

The rearrangement links TRBV20-1 to TRBJ2-5, with 7 bases fitting TRBD1. The assigned J gene may be wrong: the sequence end matches TRBJ2-7 better. Germline values: CDR1 DFQATT, CDR2 SNEGSKA (reference sequence). The CDR3 loop spans 13 amino acids. The DNA of the CDR3 is TGCAGTGCTGGACGGGACAGTACCTACGAGCAGTACTTC. This codes for CSAGRDSTYEQYF.

This clonotype was picked up a small number of times. The rearrangement uses TRBV6-5 and TRBJ1-2; D remains unclear. V was pared by 7 bases and J by 1 base, with 10 bases between. Germline V gives CDR1 MNHEY, CDR2 SVGAGI. The CDR3 is 13 amino acids. Here the CDR3 reads CASTPSLNYGYTF. The CDR3 bases are TGTGCCAGCACCCCGAGTCTTAACTATGGCTACACCTTC.

CDR3 amino acids: CASSESTSTDTQYF. CDR3 bases: TGCGCCAGCAGTGAGTCCACCAGCACAGATACGCAGTATTTT. The chain links TRBV10-1 to TRBJ2-3; D unclear. The CDR3 covers 14 residues. CDR1 is WNHNN, CDR2 SYGVQD, per germline (reference sequence). V shed 0 bases and J shed 0 bases, with 4 bases lying between them.

About this clonotype itself: A junction boundary mismatches the germline segment, possibly from a read error. The CDR3 sequence: CTSSHPGQGSEKLFF. The CDR3 DNA reads TGCACCAGCAGCCACCCGGGACAGGGCTCTGAAAAACTGTTTTTT. This rearrangement joins TRBV4-3 to TRBJ1-4; 9 bases align to TRBD1. This CDR3 is 15 amino acids long. Germline lookup yields CDR1 LGHNA and CDR2 YSLEER.

Ten or more counts support this clonotype. J is TRBJ2-5 and V is TRBV7-2, with a possible D match to TRBD1 (5 bases). The CDR3 extends over 14 amino acids. Trimming removed 1 base from V and 0 bases from J, with 6 bases in between. Looked up from germline, CDR1 is SGHTA and CDR2 is FQGNSA. The CDR3 nucleotides are TGTGCCAGCAGCTTAGTGACAGACCAAGAGACCCAGTACTTC. It codes for CASSLVTDQETQYF.

The rearrangement links TRBV16 to TRBJ2-1; TRBD1 matches at 9 bases. This CDR3 region has 16 residues. V was pared by 0 bases and J by 10 bases, with 10 bases of the junction left unmatched. In germline, CDR1 is KGHSY, CDR2 FQNENV. CDR3 coding DNA: TGTGCCAGCAGCCAATCATGGGACAGGGCCGCGGGGGAGCAGTTCTTC. Protein: CASSQSWDRAAGEQFF. The full variable domain, with the rest looked up from reference TRBV16 and TRBJ2-1, is GEEVAQTPKHLVRGEGQKAKLYCAPIKGHSYVFWYQQVLKNEFKFLISFQNENVFDETGMPKERFSAKCLPNSPCSLEIQATKLEDSAVYFCASSQSWDRAAGEQFFGPGTRLTVL.

As regards this clonotype: This may arise from a read error, as a much more abundant clone is one base away. The rearrangement links TRBV20-1 to TRBJ2-7, with 7 bases fitting TRBD2. Germline V gene data show CDR1 as DFQATT and CDR2 as SNEGSKA (reference sequence). CDR3 length equals 15 residues. J was trimmed by 7 bases and V by 0 bases; bases with no gene match: 12. The CDR3 DNA reads TGCAGTGCTAGAGACCTTGGACTAGAGCGCAATGAGCAGTACTTC. This translates into CSARDLGLERNEQYF.

This clonotype came up a few times. DNA of the CDR3: TGTGCCAGCAGTTACTCATACGGGGCCGGCGAGCAGTACTTC. It is translated as CASSYSYGAGEQYF. The J gene is TRBJ2-7, the V gene TRBV6-5, with D perhaps being TRBD1 or TRBD2 (5 bases each). Germline V gives CDR1 MNHEY, CDR2 SVGAGI. V was trimmed by 0 bases and J by 6 bases, leaving 12 bases between them. The CDR3 runs 14 residues.

The rearrangement links TRBV12-5 to TRBJ2-3; 11 bases are a match to TRBD1. CDR3 size: 16 residues. The germline V gene has CDR1 LGHNT and CDR2 FRNRAP. Trimming took 7 bases from V and 4 from J; bases not matched to a gene: 10. The CDR3 sequence: CASASGDRGFADTQYF. For the CDR3, the DNA is TGTGCTAGTGCCTCCGGGGACAGGGGGTTCGCAGATACGCAGTATTTT.

Many counts were recorded for this clonotype. An end of the junction differs from the germline gene, which may be a read error. The rearrangement links TRBV5-1 to TRBJ2-7; 9 bases agree with TRBD1. Germline-derived CDR1 and CDR2 are SGHRS and YFSETQ. This CDR3 comprises 14 residues. Here the CDR3 reads CASSAGTGPYEQYF. The CDR3 DNA is TGTGCCAGCAGCGCCGGGACAGGGCCCTACGAGCAGTACTTC.

This clonotype was detected a few times. This chain uses TRBV14 with TRBJ2-5; D may be TRBD1 or TRBD2 (7 bases each). The J call is doubtful: the DNA matches TRBJ2-7 better. Germline V gene data show CDR1 as SGHDN and CDR2 as FVKESK. CDR3 length equals 15 residues. DNA for the CDR3: TGTGCCAGCAGCCACATGACAGGGAGGGTTGACGAGCAGTACTTC. Protein sequence: CASSHMTGRVDEQYF.

This rearrangement joins TRBV28 to TRBJ1-2; unclear D gene. The V end was cut by 6 bases, the J end by 1 base, with 9 bases between. CDR3 size: 13 residues. Germline CDR1 and CDR2: MDHEN and SYDVKM. The CDR3 bases are TGTGCCAGCAGGGGCGGCATTAACTATGGCTACACCTTC. It codes for CASRGGINYGYTF.